The text below deals with one T cell receptor (beta chain). The data derive from a study of blood T cell repertoires in COVID-19. Overall study context: Sites in the United States, Italy and Spain provided acute and convalescent COVID-19 samples. Sample material is recorded as cDNA or gDNA derived from T cells, B-cell-depleted T cells, or PBMCs.

The CDR3 runs to 15 residues. Germline-derived CDR1 and CDR2 are SGHNT and YYREEE (reference sequence). V lost 1 base and J lost 3; bases outside the gene matches: 4. The authors' processing: Reference gene primer amplification in the assay estimated nucleated cell counts. Using immunoSEQ multiplex PCR, the repertoire was profiled, and TCRdb retains in-frame clones only, with some absent. V and J calls and clone size are those listed in that table; D and trimming were worked out from the DNA. The sample shows under 40,000 clones, about four fifths of them seen only once. This TCR came from a man over 45 with active or convalescent COVID-19. The specimen was peripheral blood. The chain couples TRBV5-4 to TRBJ2-7; TRBD2 matches 10 bases. The DNA for the CDR3 is TGTGCCAGCAGCTTGCTAGCGGGGGCGAACTACGAGCAGTACTTC. Its translation: CASSLLAGANYEQYF.